This T cell receptor (beta chain) comes out of a study of siplizumab effects on memory and regulatory T cells. Study results and limitations: Of the proliferating CD4+ or CD8+ clones, roughly 80-97% lacked a naive or memory phenotype that could be assigned. The drug siplizumab significantly decreased the alloreactive sequences that could be traced to unstimulated CD4+ memory cells. In siplizumab conditions, mappable alloreactive CD4+ clones averaged approximately 75% Treg-derived, against 26.9% in controls.

TCR templates, 80,000 to 100,000 per sample, were assayed. Sequenced by immunoSEQ multiplex PCR; TCRdb stores in-frame clones only, minus some. The sample has tens of thousands of clones; roughly 80% are singletons. Germline V gives CDR1 MGHRA, CDR2 YSYEKL. The CDR3 runs to 12 residues. With respect to this clone: Its specificity is not known.

Sequenced material: memory CD4+ T cells sorted from blood. This sequence was found in a human donor in good health. The genes are TRBV4-1 and TRBJ2-5; D is unresolved. The J call could be wrong; TRBJ2-7 is a better fit for the DNA end. The CDR3 coding sequence is TGCGCCAGCAGCCATCGCGGAAACGAGCAGTACTTC. Its translation is CASSHRGNEQYF.